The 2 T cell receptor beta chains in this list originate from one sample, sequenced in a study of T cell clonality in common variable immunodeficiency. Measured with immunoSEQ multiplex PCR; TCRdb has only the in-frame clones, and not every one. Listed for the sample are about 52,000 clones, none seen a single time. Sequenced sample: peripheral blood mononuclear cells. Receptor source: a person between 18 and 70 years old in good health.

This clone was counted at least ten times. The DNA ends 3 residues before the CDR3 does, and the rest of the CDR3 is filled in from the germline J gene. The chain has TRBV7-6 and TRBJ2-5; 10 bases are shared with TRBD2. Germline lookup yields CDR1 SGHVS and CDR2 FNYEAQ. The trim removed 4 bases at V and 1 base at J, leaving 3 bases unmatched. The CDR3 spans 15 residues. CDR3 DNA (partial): TGTGCCAGCAGCTCTAGCGGGAGCCCCCAAGAGACC. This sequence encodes CASSSSGSPQET. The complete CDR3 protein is CASSSSGSPQETQYF.

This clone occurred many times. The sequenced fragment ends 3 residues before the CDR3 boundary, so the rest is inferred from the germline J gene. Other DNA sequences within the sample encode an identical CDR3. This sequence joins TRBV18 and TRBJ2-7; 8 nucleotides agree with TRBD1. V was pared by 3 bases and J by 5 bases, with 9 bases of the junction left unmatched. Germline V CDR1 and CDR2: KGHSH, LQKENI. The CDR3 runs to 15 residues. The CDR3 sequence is CASSPGRQGSNEQYF. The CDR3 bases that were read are TGTGCCAGCTCACCGGGGAGACAGGGGAGTAACGAG.